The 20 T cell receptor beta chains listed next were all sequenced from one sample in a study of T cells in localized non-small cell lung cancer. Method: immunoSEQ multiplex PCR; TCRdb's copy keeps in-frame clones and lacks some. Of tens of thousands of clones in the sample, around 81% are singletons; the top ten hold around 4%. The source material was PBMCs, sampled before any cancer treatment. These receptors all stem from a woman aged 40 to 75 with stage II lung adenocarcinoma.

CDR3 protein: CASSPPGLAGGSNTGELFF. CDR3 sequence (DNA): TGTGCCAGCAGCCCACCGGGACTAGCGGGGGGCTCCAACACCGGGGAGCTGTTTTTT. V gene TRBV5-4 combines with J gene TRBJ2-2, with 15 nucleotides matching TRBD2. The CDR3 runs to 19 residues. Trimming took 4 bases from V and 2 from J; bases not matched to a gene: 9. Germline V lookup: CDR1 SGHNT, CDR2 YYREEE (reference sequence).

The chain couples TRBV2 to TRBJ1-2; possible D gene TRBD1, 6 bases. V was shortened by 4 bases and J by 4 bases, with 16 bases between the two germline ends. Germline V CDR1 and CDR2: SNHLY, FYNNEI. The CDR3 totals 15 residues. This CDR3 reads CASSVQDGRGYGYTF. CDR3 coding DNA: TGTGCCAGCAGTGTACAGGATGGCAGGGGCTATGGCTACACCTTC.

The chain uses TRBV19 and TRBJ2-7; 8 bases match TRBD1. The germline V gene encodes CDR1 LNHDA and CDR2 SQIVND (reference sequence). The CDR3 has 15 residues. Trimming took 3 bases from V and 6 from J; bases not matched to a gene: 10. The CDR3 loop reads CASSMEQGGAAEQYF. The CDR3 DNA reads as TGTGCCAGTAGTATGGAACAGGGGGGCGCAGCCGAGCAGTACTTC.

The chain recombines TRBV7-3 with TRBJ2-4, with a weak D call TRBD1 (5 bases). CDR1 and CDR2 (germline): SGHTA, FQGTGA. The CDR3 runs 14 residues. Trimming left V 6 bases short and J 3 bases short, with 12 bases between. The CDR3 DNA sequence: TGTGCCAGCAGAGACAGCTTCGGCAAAAACATTCAGTACTTC. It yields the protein CASRDSFGKNIQYF.

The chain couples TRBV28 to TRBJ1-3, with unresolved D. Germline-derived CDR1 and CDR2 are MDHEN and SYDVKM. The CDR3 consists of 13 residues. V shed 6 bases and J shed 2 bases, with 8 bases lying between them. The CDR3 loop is CASRRLAGNTIYF. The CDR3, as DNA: TGTGCCAGCAGGCGGTTGGCTGGAAACACCATATATTTT. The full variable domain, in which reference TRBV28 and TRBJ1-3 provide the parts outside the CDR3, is DVKVTQSSRYLVKRTGEKVFLECVQDMDHENMFWYRQDPGLGLRLIYFSYDVKMKEKGDIPEGYSVSREKKERFSLILESASTNQTSMYLCASRRLAGNTIYFGEGSWLTVV.

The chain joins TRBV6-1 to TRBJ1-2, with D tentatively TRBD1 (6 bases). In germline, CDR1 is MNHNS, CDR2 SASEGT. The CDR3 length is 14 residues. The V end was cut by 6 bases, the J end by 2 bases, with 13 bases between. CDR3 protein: CASRQQGGNYGYTF. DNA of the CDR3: TGTGCCAGCAGACAACAGGGCGGGAACTATGGCTACACCTTC.

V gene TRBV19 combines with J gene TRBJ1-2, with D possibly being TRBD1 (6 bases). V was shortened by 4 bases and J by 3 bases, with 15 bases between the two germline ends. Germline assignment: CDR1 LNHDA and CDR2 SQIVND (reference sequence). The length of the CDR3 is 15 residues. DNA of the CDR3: TGTGCCAGTAGTAGCGAAAGGACAGCCTACTATGGCTACACCTTC. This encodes CASSSERTAYYGYTF.

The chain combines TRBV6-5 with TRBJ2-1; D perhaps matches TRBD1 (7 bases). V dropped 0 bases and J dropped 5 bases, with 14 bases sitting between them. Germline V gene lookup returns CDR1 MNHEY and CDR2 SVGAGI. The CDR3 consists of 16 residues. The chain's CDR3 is CASSYSNSRGDNEQFF. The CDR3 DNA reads TGTGCCAGCAGTTACTCGAATTCCAGGGGGGACAATGAGCAGTTCTTC.

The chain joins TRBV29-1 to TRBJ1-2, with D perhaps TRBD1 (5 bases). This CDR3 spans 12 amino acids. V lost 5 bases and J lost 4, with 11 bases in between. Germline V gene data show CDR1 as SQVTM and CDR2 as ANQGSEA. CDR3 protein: CSVSPGPYGYTF. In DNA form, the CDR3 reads TGCAGCGTTAGCCCAGGGCCCTATGGCTACACCTTC.

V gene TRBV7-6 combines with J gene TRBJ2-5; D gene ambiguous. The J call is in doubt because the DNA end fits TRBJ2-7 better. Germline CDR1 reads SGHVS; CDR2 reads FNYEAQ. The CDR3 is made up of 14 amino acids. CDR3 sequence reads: CASSSETADYEQYF. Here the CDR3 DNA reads TGTGCCAGCAGCTCCGAGACGGCGGACTACGAGCAGTACTTC.

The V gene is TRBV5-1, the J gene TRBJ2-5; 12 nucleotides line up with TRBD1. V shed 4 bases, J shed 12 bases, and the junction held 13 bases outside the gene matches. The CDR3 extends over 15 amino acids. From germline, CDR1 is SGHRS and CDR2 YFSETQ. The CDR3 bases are TGCGCCAGCAGCCTAGCCGGGACAGGGGGCGAGACGGAGTACTTC. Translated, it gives CASSLAGTGGETEYF.

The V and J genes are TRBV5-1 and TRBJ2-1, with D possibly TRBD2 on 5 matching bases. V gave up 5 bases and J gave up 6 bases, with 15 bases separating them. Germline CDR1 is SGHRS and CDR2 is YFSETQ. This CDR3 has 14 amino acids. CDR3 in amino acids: CASSWTDEGNEQFF. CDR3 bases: TGCGCCAGCAGTTGGACGGACGAGGGCAATGAGCAGTTCTTC.

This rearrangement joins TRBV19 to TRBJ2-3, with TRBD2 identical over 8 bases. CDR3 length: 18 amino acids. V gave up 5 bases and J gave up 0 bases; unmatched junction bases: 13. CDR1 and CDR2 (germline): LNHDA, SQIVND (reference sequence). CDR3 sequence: CASSPPPGLAGSTDTQYF. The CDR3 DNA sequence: TGTGCCAGTAGTCCCCCCCCCGGACTAGCTGGTAGCACAGATACGCAGTATTTT.

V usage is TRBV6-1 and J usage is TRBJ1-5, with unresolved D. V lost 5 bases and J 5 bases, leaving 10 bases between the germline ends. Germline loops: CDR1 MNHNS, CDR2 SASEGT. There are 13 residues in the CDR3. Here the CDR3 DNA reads TGTGCCAGCAGTCCCAGGTCCGATCAGCCCCAGCATTTT. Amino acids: CASSPRSDQPQHF.

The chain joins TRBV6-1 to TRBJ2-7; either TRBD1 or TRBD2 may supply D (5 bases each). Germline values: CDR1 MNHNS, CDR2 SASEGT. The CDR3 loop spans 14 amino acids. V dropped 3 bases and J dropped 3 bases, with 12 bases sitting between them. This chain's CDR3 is CASSDWGRGYEQYF. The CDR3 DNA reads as TGTGCCAGCAGTGATTGGGGGAGAGGCTACGAGCAGTACTTC.

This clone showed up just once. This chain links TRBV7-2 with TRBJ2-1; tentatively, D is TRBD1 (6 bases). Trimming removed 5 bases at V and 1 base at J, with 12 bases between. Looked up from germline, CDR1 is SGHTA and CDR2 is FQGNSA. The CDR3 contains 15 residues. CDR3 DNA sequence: TGTGCCAGCAGCGCGGACAGCGTTTCCTACAATGAGCAGTTCTTC. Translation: CASSADSVSYNEQFF.

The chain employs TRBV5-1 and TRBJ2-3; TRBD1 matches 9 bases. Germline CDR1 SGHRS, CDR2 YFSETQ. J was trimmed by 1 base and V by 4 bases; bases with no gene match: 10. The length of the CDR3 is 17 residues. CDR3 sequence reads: CASSDLTGGEGTDTQYF. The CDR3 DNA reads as TGCGCCAGCAGCGACCTCACAGGGGGCGAGGGCACAGATACGCAGTATTTT.

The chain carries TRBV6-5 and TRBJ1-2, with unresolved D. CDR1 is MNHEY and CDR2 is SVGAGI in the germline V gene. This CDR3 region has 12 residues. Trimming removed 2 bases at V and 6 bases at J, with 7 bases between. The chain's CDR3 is CASSYPLHGYTF. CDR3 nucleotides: TGTGCCAGCAGTTACCCCCTCCATGGCTACACCTTC.

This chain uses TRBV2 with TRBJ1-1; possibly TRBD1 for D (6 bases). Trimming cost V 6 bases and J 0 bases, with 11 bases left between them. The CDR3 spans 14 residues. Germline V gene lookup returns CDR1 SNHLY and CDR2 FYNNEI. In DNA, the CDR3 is TGTGCCAGCAGCAAACAGGGCCTGAACACTGAAGCTTTCTTT. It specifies CASSKQGLNTEAFF.

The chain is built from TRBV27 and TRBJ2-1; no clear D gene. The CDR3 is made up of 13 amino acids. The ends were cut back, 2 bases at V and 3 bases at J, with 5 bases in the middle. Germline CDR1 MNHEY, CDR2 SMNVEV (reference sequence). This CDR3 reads CASSLQLYNEQFF. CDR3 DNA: TGTGCCAGCAGTTTACAGCTCTACAATGAGCAGTTCTTC.